This passage covers 27 T cell receptor beta chains from one sample sequenced in a study of blood T cell repertoires in COVID-19. Libraries were prepared by immunoSEQ multiplex PCR; TCRdb keeps only in-frame clonotypes and omits some of them. Among roughly 140,000 clones listed, more than 75% were seen once. Sequencing used peripheral blood. Every receptor here comes from a woman at least 80 years old with acute or convalescent COVID-19.

V usage is TRBV7-9 and J usage is TRBJ1-1, with 7 bases that match TRBD1. CDR1 is SEHNR, CDR2 FQNEAQ, per germline (reference sequence). This CDR3 contains 14 residues. Unmatched junction bases numbered 3, after V lost 1 base and J lost 4 bases. The CDR3 DNA sequence: TGTGCCAGCAGCTTAGAAGGGGGCGGCACTGAAGCTTTCTTT. It translates to CASSLEGGGTEAFF.

The chain employs TRBV5-1 and TRBJ2-3; 9 nucleotides line up with TRBD1. Germline V gene data show CDR1 as SGHRS and CDR2 as YFSETQ. After removal of 2 bases from V and 9 bases from J, the junction contained 1 base not matched to a gene. The CDR3 sequence is 12 residues long. CDR3 sequence (DNA): TGCGCCAGCAGCTTTGGACAGGGGACGCAGTATTTT. Protein product: CASSFGQGTQYF.

This sequence joins TRBV27 and TRBJ2-7, with D possibly being TRBD2 (6 bases). This CDR3 is 15 amino acids long. Germline V gene data show CDR1 as MNHEY and CDR2 as SMNVEV (reference sequence). Trimming pared 6 bases from V and 2 bases from J, leaving 17 bases between. Here the CDR3 reads CASRMDYLNPYEQYF. CDR3 DNA sequence: TGTGCCAGCAGGATGGACTATTTAAACCCCTACGAGCAGTACTTC.

This clone was found a few times. The V call is TRBV3-1 (or the pseudogene TRBV3-2), the J call TRBJ2-7; D is unresolved. V was clipped by 1 base and J by 2 bases, with 12 bases between them. Germline V gene lookup returns CDR1 LGHDT and CDR2 YNNKEL (reference sequence). The CDR3 is 15 residues long. The CDR3 DNA is TGTGCCAGCAGCCAAGGTCTGACTCGGGCCTACGAGCAGTACTTC. It encodes CASSQGLTRAYEQYF.

The chain recombines TRBV5-1 with TRBJ2-5; D possibly corresponds to TRBD1 (5 bases). Germline V gene data show CDR1 as SGHRS and CDR2 as YFSETQ. V lost 4 bases to trimming and J lost 2 bases, with 12 bases between them. This CDR3 has 14 amino acids. The CDR3 DNA follows: TGCGCCAGCAGCAAAGGACAACCACAAGAGACCCAGTACTTC. It is translated as CASSKGQPQETQYF.

The rearrangement links TRBV7-2 to TRBJ2-5; D unclear. This CDR3 contains 14 residues. CDR1 is SGHTA, CDR2 FQGNSA, per germline. With 1 base removed from V and 2 bases from J, the gap between germline ends came to 8 bases. The CDR3: CASSLDPIQETQYF. The DNA for the CDR3 is TGTGCCAGCAGCTTAGACCCTATACAAGAGACCCAGTACTTC.

The chain joins TRBV4-1 to TRBJ2-5; 10 bases match TRBD2. Germline V CDR1 and CDR2: MGHRA, YSYEKL. The length of the CDR3 is 16 residues. The trim removed 4 bases at V and 4 bases at J, leaving 9 bases unmatched. CDR3 DNA sequence: TGCGCCAGCAGCCTGACTGCTAGCGGGAGAAGAGAGACCCAGTACTTC. Protein product: CASSLTASGRRETQYF.

V and J are TRBV28 and TRBJ1-2, with D perhaps matching TRBD1 (6 bases). The germline V gene encodes CDR1 MDHEN and CDR2 SYDVKM. This CDR3 has 15 residues. Trimming pared 3 bases from V and 1 base from J, leaving 12 bases between. The CDR3: CASSLEDRYNYGYTF. Here the CDR3 DNA reads TGTGCCAGCAGTTTGGAGGACAGATATAACTATGGCTACACCTTC.

V usage is TRBV19 and J usage is TRBJ2-3; TRBD1 might be the D (7 bases). The V and J ends lost 5 bases and 0 bases respectively, with 15 bases between them. CDR1 is LNHDA, CDR2 SQIVND, per germline (reference sequence). CDR3 length equals 16 residues. CDR3 region: CASSRGTAASTDTQYF. The CDR3 DNA sequence: TGTGCCAGTAGTCGCGGGACAGCCGCTAGCACAGATACGCAGTATTTT.

This chain joins TRBV5-1 and TRBJ2-2; 10 nucleotides agree with TRBD1. J was trimmed by 4 bases and V by 7 bases; bases with no gene match: 10. CDR3 length: 16 amino acids. Germline loops: CDR1 SGHRS, CDR2 YFSETQ. CDR3 in amino acids: CASGTDRGDITGELFF. DNA of the CDR3: TGCGCCAGCGGGACGGACAGGGGGGATATCACCGGGGAGCTGTTTTTT.

Only a few counts were recorded for this clone. V usage is TRBV19 and J usage is TRBJ1-2, with a weak D call TRBD1 (5 bases). This CDR3 region has 11 residues. V shed 4 bases and J shed 10 bases, with 10 bases lying between them. Germline loops: CDR1 LNHDA, CDR2 SQIVND (reference sequence). In DNA, the CDR3 is TGTGCCAGTAGTAGTCCGACAGACTACACCTTC. The encoded protein is CASSSPTDYTF. The full variable domain, with the rest looked up from reference TRBV19 and TRBJ1-2, is DGGITQSPKYLFRKEGQNVTLSCEQNLNHDAMYWYRQDPGQGLRLIYYSQIVNDFQKGDIAEGYSVSREKKESFPLTVTSAQKNPTAFYLCASSSPTDYTFGSGTRLTVV.

This chain connects TRBV11-2 to TRBJ1-3; 7 bases match TRBD1. CDR3 length: 17 residues. Trimming took 1 base from V and 4 from J; bases not matched to a gene: 10. Per the germline V gene, CDR1 is SGHAT and CDR2 is FQNNGV. The CDR3 here is CASSLVGQIGAGNTIYF. CDR3 coding DNA: TGTGCCAGCAGCTTAGTGGGACAGATAGGAGCCGGAAACACCATATATTTT.

This clone was detected only once. The chain carries TRBV28 and TRBJ2-7; 9 bases fit TRBD1. CDR1 and CDR2 from the germline V gene are MDHEN and SYDVKM. The junction had 15 bases not matched to a gene; V was cut back by 8 bases and J by 7 bases. The CDR3 is 15 amino acids. CDR3 sequence: CASGSTGTGLLEQYF. The CDR3 DNA follows: TGTGCCAGCGGATCAACCGGGACAGGGCTCTTGGAGCAGTACTTC. The full variable domain, with the rest looked up from reference TRBV28 and TRBJ2-7, is DVKVTQSSRYLVKRTGEKVFLECVQDMDHENMFWYRQDPGLGLRLIYFSYDVKMKEKGDIPEGYSVSREKKERFSLILESASTNQTSMYLCASGSTGTGLLEQYFGPGTRLTVT.

The chain couples TRBV13 to TRBJ2-7; 11 bases map to TRBD2. Per germline, CDR1 PRHDT and CDR2 FYEKMQ (reference sequence). With 4 bases clipped from V and 3 bases from J, the junction kept 11 bases outside the gene matches. The CDR3 extends over 17 amino acids. CDR3 sequence (DNA): TGTGCCAGCAGCTCGACCATGACTAGCGGGAATGACTACGAGCAGTACTTC. It specifies CASSSTMTSGNDYEQYF.

This clone was detected only a few times. This chain connects TRBV4-1 to TRBJ2-7; D possibly corresponds to TRBD1 (6 bases). CDR3 length: 14 residues. Germline V CDR1 and CDR2: MGHRA, YSYEKL. V was trimmed by 4 bases and J by 3 bases, leaving 13 bases between them. CDR3 DNA sequence: TGCGCCAGCAGCCCCGCAGGGGTCTTCTACGAGCAGTACTTC. Protein product: CASSPAGVFYEQYF.

The chain links TRBV5-1 to TRBJ2-5; 8 bases fit TRBD1. Germline CDR1 SGHRS, CDR2 YFSETQ. The V and J ends lost 4 bases and 2 bases, in that order; junction bases with no gene match: 10. This CDR3 has 16 residues. CDR3 sequence (DNA): TGCGCCAGCAGCCCGACCCAGGGGGCCCCACAAGAGACCCAGTACTTC. Protein sequence: CASSPTQGAPQETQYF.

The rearrangement joins TRBV2 to TRBJ1-5, with TRBD1 as a possible D gene (6 bases). Per the germline V gene, CDR1 is SNHLY and CDR2 is FYNNEI. The CDR3 has 15 residues. V lost 6 bases to trimming and J lost 0 bases, with 12 bases between them. CDR3 coding DNA: TGTGCCAGCAGACCAGGACAGAGTAGCAATCAGCCCCAGCATTTT. Protein product: CASRPGQSSNQPQHF.

This clone was seen a handful of times. The genes are TRBV2 and TRBJ2-2; 9 bases match TRBD1. From germline, CDR1 is SNHLY and CDR2 FYNNEI. With V trimmed by 5 bases and J by 3 bases, 4 bases remained unmatched. CDR3 length: 15 amino acids. CDR3 in amino acids: CASSPDRGYTGELFF. The CDR3 DNA is TGTGCCAGCAGTCCTGACAGGGGGTACACCGGGGAGCTGTTTTTT.

This chain connects TRBV5-8 to TRBJ2-5; TRBD2 agrees at 13 bases. J gave up 2 bases and V 4 bases, and 5 bases lay outside the gene matches. Germline V gives CDR1 SGHTS, CDR2 YDEGEE. This CDR3 region has 16 residues. CDR3 nucleotides: TGTGCCAGCAGCACCGGGACTAGCGGGGAGCAAGAGACCCAGTACTTC. It specifies CASSTGTSGEQETQYF.

This clone was recorded once. The V gene is TRBV5-6, the J gene TRBJ2-1, with D tentatively TRBD1 (6 bases). With 4 bases removed from V and 3 bases from J, the gap between germline ends came to 14 bases. The CDR3 contains 15 residues. Germline loops: CDR1 SGHDT, CDR2 YYEEEE. The CDR3 coding sequence is TGTGCCAGCAGCCCGCTTGGACAGAACTACAATGAGCAGTTCTTC. Translating it yields CASSPLGQNYNEQFF.

This chain connects TRBV3-1 (or the pseudogene TRBV3-2) to TRBJ2-2; possibly TRBD1 for D (5 bases). Between the trimmed V and J ends, which lost 1 base and 3 bases, there was a span of 12 bases. Germline values: CDR1 LGHDT, CDR2 YNNKEL (reference sequence). The CDR3 has 16 amino acids. CDR3: CASSQAGWYDTGELFF. In nucleotides, the CDR3 is TGTGCCAGCAGCCAAGCAGGGTGGTACGACACCGGGGAGCTGTTTTTT.

The rearrangement joins TRBV28 to TRBJ1-1; unclear D gene. Germline CDR1 and CDR2: MDHEN and SYDVKM. CDR3 length: 13 residues. The ends were cut back, 6 bases at V and 8 bases at J, with 16 bases in the middle. The chain's CDR3 is CASSTPGSAEAFF. The CDR3 DNA follows: TGTGCCAGCAGCACCCCTGGGAGCGCCGAAGCTTTCTTT.

V and J are TRBV27 and TRBJ1-2; TRBD1 is a possible D gene (6 bases). Germline V gene sequence: CDR1 MNHEY, CDR2 SMNVEV (reference sequence). V was pared by 5 bases and J by 1 base, with 11 bases between. The CDR3 runs 14 residues. CDR3 sequence (DNA): TGTGCCAGCAGTCGTACAGGGAATAACTATGGCTACACCTTC. Its protein is CASSRTGNNYGYTF.

The rearrangement links TRBV3-1 (or the pseudogene TRBV3-2) to TRBJ2-7; possibly TRBD1 for D (5 bases). The CDR3 loop spans 15 amino acids. Germline values: CDR1 LGHDT, CDR2 YNNKEL (reference sequence). The ends were cut back, 5 bases at V and 3 bases at J, with 17 bases in the middle. CDR3 residues: CASSFGQGADYEQYF. The CDR3 DNA follows: TGTGCCAGCAGCTTCGGACAAGGGGCTGACTACGAGCAGTACTTC.

The chain has TRBV7-2 and TRBJ2-7, with D possibly TRBD2 on 5 matching bases. The CDR3 is 14 residues long. The germline V gene encodes CDR1 SGHTA and CDR2 FQGNSA. V was clipped by 1 base and J by 6 bases, with 13 bases between them. The CDR3 region is CASSLGAGAIEQYF. The CDR3 DNA sequence: TGTGCCAGCAGCTTAGGTGCGGGCGCAATCGAGCAGTACTTC. Variable domain in full (rest from reference TRBV7-2 and TRBJ2-7): GAGVSQSPSNKVTEKGKDVELRCDPISGHTALYWYRQSLGQGLEFLIYFQGNSAPDKSGLPSDRFSAERTGGSVSTLTIQRTQQEDSAVYLCASSLGAGAIEQYFGPGTRLTVT.

V gene TRBV7-3 combines with J gene TRBJ2-7; 10 nucleotides align to TRBD2. From germline, CDR1 is SGHTA and CDR2 FQGTGA. Germline trimming cut 5 bases from V and 2 bases from J; bases unmatched to any gene: 9. This CDR3 contains 16 residues. The CDR3 DNA is TGTGCCAGCAGCCCCTATGGACTAGCGGAGACCTACGAGCAGTACTTC. The encoded protein is CASSPYGLAETYEQYF.

This chain joins TRBV4-1 and TRBJ2-1; 9 bases are a match to TRBD2. CDR3 length: 13 residues. Germline V gives CDR1 MGHRA, CDR2 YSYEKL. The V gene end was trimmed by 3 bases and the J gene end by 14 bases; junction bases not matched to a gene: 8. In nucleotides, the CDR3 is TGCGCCAGCAGCCAGTTGGCGGGGGGGAAGAAGTTCTTC. It yields the protein CASSQLAGGKKFF.